One and the same sample provided the 7 T cell receptor beta chains below, sequenced in a study of T cells after yellow fever vaccination. Each CDR3 protein gets one entry after TCRdb re-called the 5' RACE reads with MiXCR. The table has a few hundred thousand distinct CDR3 sequences, approximately 4% seen once; the top ten hold approximately 25%. The input for sequencing was PBMCs, taken 5 days after the yellow fever booster vaccination. These receptors were taken from a man between 18 and 35 years old who received the YFV17D yellow fever vaccine.

This chain uses TRBV5-1 with TRBJ2-7; D not resolved. This CDR3 has 13 residues. Trimming removed 4 bases at V and 0 bases at J, with 8 bases between. Per the germline V gene, CDR1 is SGHRS and CDR2 is YFSETQ. The CDR3 DNA reads as TGCGCCAGCAGCCCCGAGAACTCCTACGAGCAGTACGTC. Its protein product is CASSPENSYEQYV.

In its sample, this clonotype was seen a few times. The chain links TRBV12-3 or TRBV12-4 to TRBJ2-3; D is undetermined. Trimming stripped 3 bases from V and 4 bases from J, with 14 bases between. The CDR3 covers 15 residues. CDR3 amino acids: CASSFGDSFSDTQYF. In DNA form, the CDR3 reads TGTGCCAGCAGTTTCGGTGACTCATTCTCAGATACGCAGTATTTT.

This clonotype was counted ten times or more. The chain uses TRBV28 and TRBJ2-1; D is uncertain. This CDR3 is built from 14 residues. The germline V gene encodes CDR1 MDHEN and CDR2 SYDVKM. V was cut by 9 bases and J by 0 bases, with 12 bases left in between. The CDR3 DNA reads as TGTGCCAGTAACAGCTACAGCTCCTACAATGAGCAGTTCTTC. It encodes CASNSYSSYNEQFF.

In its sample, this clonotype was seen many times. The chain combines TRBV6-2 or TRBV6-3 with TRBJ2-4; the match to TRBD2 covers 8 bases. The CDR3 spans 16 residues. Germline CDR1 is MNHEY and CDR2 is SVGEGT. The ends lost 0 bases at V and 7 bases at J; junction bases unmatched: 8. CDR3 sequence reads: CASSYSAGGSLNIQYF. DNA for the CDR3: TGTGCCAGCAGTTACTCGGCGGGGGGCTCTCTGAACATTCAGTACTTC.

CDR3 DNA: TGTGCCTGGAGTGAGGAAAGAAGCTCCTACAATGAGCAGTTCTTC. Encoded protein: CAWSEERSSYNEQFF. This sequence joins TRBV30 and TRBJ2-1, with D unresolved. Germline V lookup: CDR1 GTSNPN, CDR2 SVGIG (reference sequence). Trimming pared 1 base from V and 0 bases from J, leaving 10 bases between. The length of the CDR3 is 15 residues. Supplemented by reference TRBV30 and TRBJ2-1, the full variable domain reads SQTIHQWPATLVQPVGSPLSLECTVEGTSNPNLYWYRQAAGRGLQLLFYSVGIGQISSEVPQNLSASRPQDRQFILSSKKLLLSDSGFYLCAWSEERSSYNEQFFGPGTRLTVL.

This chain links TRBV5-1 with TRBJ2-5, with a possible D match to TRBD2 (6 bases). The germline V gene has CDR1 SGHRS and CDR2 YFSETQ. The CDR3 has 15 amino acids. Trimming cost V 1 base and J 0 bases, with 10 bases left between them. CDR3 amino acids: CASSLSGLYQETQYF. Written as DNA, the CDR3 is TGCGCCAGCAGCTTGTCGGGACTGTACCAAGAGACCCAGTACTTC. Combining the CDR3 with reference TRBV5-1 and TRBJ2-5 gives the whole variable domain KAGVTQTPRYLIKTRGQQVTLSCSPISGHRSVSWYQQTPGQGLQFLFEYFSETQRNKGNFPGRFSGRQFSNSRSEMNVSTLELGDSALYLCASSLSGLYQETQYFGPGTRLLVL.

This clonotype was counted many times. This chain connects TRBV7-2 to TRBJ1-2; D gene uncertain. Between the trimmed V and J ends, which lost 0 bases and 7 bases, there was a span of 12 bases. Germline lookup yields CDR1 SGHTA and CDR2 FQGNSA. The CDR3 contains 14 residues. The CDR3 region has the DNA TGTGCCAGCAGCTTAGCGGAAGGGATGGGTGGCTACACCTTC. This gives the protein CASSLAEGMGGYTF.